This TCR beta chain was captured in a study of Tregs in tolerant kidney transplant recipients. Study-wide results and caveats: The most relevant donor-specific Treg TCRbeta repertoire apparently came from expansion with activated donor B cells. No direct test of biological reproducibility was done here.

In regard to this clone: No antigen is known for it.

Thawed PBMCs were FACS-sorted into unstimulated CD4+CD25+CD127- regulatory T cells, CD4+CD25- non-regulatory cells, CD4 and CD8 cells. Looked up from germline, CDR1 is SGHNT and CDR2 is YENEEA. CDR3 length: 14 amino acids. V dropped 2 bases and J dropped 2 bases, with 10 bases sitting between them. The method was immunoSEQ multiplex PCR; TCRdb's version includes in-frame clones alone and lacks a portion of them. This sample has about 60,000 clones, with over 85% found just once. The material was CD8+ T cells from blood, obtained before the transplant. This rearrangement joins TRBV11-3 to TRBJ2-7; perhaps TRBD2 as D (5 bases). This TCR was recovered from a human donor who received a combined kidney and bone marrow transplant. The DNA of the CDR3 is TGTGCCAGCAGCTTATACGGTAGCGCCTACGAGCAGTACTTC. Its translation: CASSLYGSAYEQYF. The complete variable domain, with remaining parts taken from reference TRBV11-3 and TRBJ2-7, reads EAGVVQSPRYKIIEKKQPVAFWCNPISGHNTLYWYLQNLGQGPELLIRYENEEAVDDSQLPKDRFSAERLKGVDSTLKIQPAELGDSAVYLCASSLYGSAYEQYFGPGTRLTVT.